The clone carrying this TCR beta chain appeared once. The second PCR ran about 6 to 11 cycles with a sample-barcoded 5' primer and J-beta primers. Each of the cDNA molecules was tagged by a template-switch adaptor with 12 random nucleotides. TCRdb reprocessed the 5' RACE reads with MiXCR, giving one entry per CDR3 protein. This sample has approximately 900,000 distinct CDR3 sequences, with around 48% found just once. This record belongs to a study of blood T cells in healthy people across ages. The CDR3 consists of 16 residues. The junction had 4 bases not matched to a gene; V was cut back by 0 bases and J by 3 bases. The germline V gene has CDR1 GTSNPN and CDR2 SVGIG (reference sequence).

The rearrangement uses TRBV30 and TRBJ2-6, with TRBD1 matching over 8 bases. This sequence was found in a man aged 25 to 45 in good health. Input material: blood. The DNA for the CDR3 is TGTGCCTGGAGTGTACAGGGGGTACGTGGGGCCAACGTCCTGACTTTC. This gives the protein CAWSVQGVRGANVLTF.